Reported below is one T cell receptor (beta chain). The CDR3 spans 14 residues. The V gene lost 0 bases and the J gene lost 2 bases, with 6 bases spanning the gap. Germline lookup yields CDR1 SGHRS and CDR2 YFSETQ. Per the study methods: Amplification with reference gene primers provided the estimates of nucleated cell counts. Profiled with immunoSEQ multiplex PCR; TCRdb holds only in-frame clones, not every one. Clone size and V and J calls were adopted from that table, with D and trimming inferred from the DNA. The repertoire includes roughly 150,000 clones, more than 65% of them detected once, and about 6.8% sits in the top ten. The record originates from a study of blood T cell repertoires in COVID-19.

The gene calls are TRBV5-1 and TRBJ2-1, with D possibly TRBD1 on 5 matching bases. The sequenced sample was peripheral blood. The source of this sequence is a woman between 45 and 65 years old in a cohort sampled during active or convalescent COVID-19. CDR3 residues: CASSLAQAYNEQFF. DNA of the CDR3: TGCGCCAGCAGCTTGGCACAGGCCTACAATGAGCAGTTCTTC.